Below, 13 T cell receptor beta chains from the same sample are listed, as sequenced in a study of siplizumab effects on memory and regulatory T cells. Produced via immunoSEQ multiplex PCR; TCRdb's table is partial and in-frame only. The table records about 87,000 clones, roughly 89% of them present only once. The sample consisted of Tregs sorted from blood. These receptors were taken from a human donor in good health.

The chain has TRBV15 and TRBJ2-1; maybe TRBD2 (5 bases). This CDR3 has 16 amino acids. Trimming pared 1 base from V and 4 bases from J, leaving 14 bases between. Germline V gives CDR1 LNHNV, CDR2 YYDKDF (reference sequence). CDR3 DNA: TGTGCCACCAGCAGAGCCAAAGCGGAGGTTTACAATGAGCAGTTCTTC. Amino acid sequence: CATSRAKAEVYNEQFF.

This clone was detected only a few times. The chain joins TRBV6-4 to TRBJ1-5, with a possible D match to TRBD1 (5 bases). There are 15 residues in the CDR3. The ends were cut back, 0 bases at V and 2 bases at J, with 8 bases in the middle. The V gene's germline CDR1 is MRHNA and CDR2 SNTAGT. The CDR3 nucleotides are TGTGCCAGCAGTGACTCTGGAGGGGGCAATCAGCCCCAGCATTTT. It translates to CASSDSGGGNQPQHF.

The rearrangement uses TRBV18 and TRBJ2-7; maybe TRBD2 (6 bases). The ends were cut back, 6 bases at V and 7 bases at J, with 22 bases in the middle. Looked up from germline, CDR1 is KGHSH and CDR2 is LQKENI. The CDR3 contains 15 residues. The CDR3 loop reads CASSQLAAPGVEQYF. For the CDR3, the DNA is TGTGCCAGCTCCCAGTTGGCGGCTCCGGGGGTTGAGCAGTACTTC.

The chain links TRBV18 to TRBJ2-7, with D possibly being TRBD1 (6 bases). The CDR3 loop spans 13 amino acids. Trimming pared 6 bases from V and 2 bases from J, leaving 11 bases between. Germline assignment: CDR1 KGHSH and CDR2 LQKENI. This chain's CDR3 is CASSQGPTYEQYF. The DNA of the CDR3 is TGTGCCAGCTCTCAGGGGCCAACCTACGAGCAGTACTTC.

V usage is TRBV20-1 and J usage is TRBJ1-2; unclear D gene. This CDR3 region has 11 residues. Trimming took 8 bases from V and 12 from J, leaving 19 bases between them. The germline gives CDR1 DFQATT, CDR2 SNEGSKA (reference sequence). The CDR3 DNA sequence: TGCAGTAGTGTTCCCGAGGCTGCTGACACCTTC. This sequence encodes CSSVPEAADTF.

The V gene is TRBV7-9, the J gene TRBJ2-6; no clear D gene. This CDR3 has 16 residues. Trimming pared 0 bases from V and 0 bases from J, leaving 6 bases between. Germline V lookup: CDR1 SEHNR, CDR2 FQNEAQ (reference sequence). The CDR3, as DNA: TGTGCCAGCAGCTTAGCCTACAGCTCTGGGGCCAACGTCCTGACTTTC. It codes for CASSLAYSSGANVLTF.

In its sample, this clone was seen once. The chain carries TRBV28 and TRBJ1-1; D gene unclear. This CDR3 contains 15 residues. Germline V gene sequence: CDR1 MDHEN, CDR2 SYDVKM. The ends were cut back, 8 bases at V and 3 bases at J, with 19 bases in the middle. This chain's CDR3 is CASHGVNSGYTEAFF. DNA for the CDR3: TGTGCCAGCCATGGGGTCAACTCCGGATACACTGAAGCTTTCTTT.

V gene TRBV5-1 combines with J gene TRBJ2-3, with TRBD1 as a possible D gene (5 bases). Per germline, CDR1 SGHRS and CDR2 YFSETQ. V dropped 3 bases and J dropped 2 bases, with 10 bases sitting between them. The CDR3 has 14 amino acids. The CDR3 here is CASSSGQATDTQYF. DNA for the CDR3: TGCGCCAGCAGCTCCGGACAAGCCACAGATACGCAGTATTTT.

The chain employs TRBV7-9 and TRBJ1-2; TRBD1 matches at 8 bases. The germline CDR1 and CDR2 sequences are SEHNR and FQNEAQ (reference sequence). V shed 4 bases, J shed 7 bases, and the junction held 11 bases outside the gene matches. The CDR3 has 15 residues. In DNA form, the CDR3 reads TGTGCCAGCAGCTCGTCACCGGGACAGGTTTCTGGCTACACCTTC. Amino acid sequence: CASSSSPGQVSGYTF. The full variable domain, completed using reference TRBV7-9 and TRBJ1-2, is DTGVSQNPRHKITKRGQNVTFRCDPISEHNRLYWYRQTLGQGPEFLTYFQNEAQLEKSRLLSDRFSAERPKGSFSTLEIQRTEQGDSAMYLCASSSSPGQVSGYTFGSGTRLTVV.

This clone showed up just once. This chain uses TRBV7-8 with TRBJ1-2, with D uncertain. CDR3 length equals 13 residues. CDR1 is SGHVS and CDR2 is FQNEAQ in the germline V gene. Trimming left V 1 base short and J 5 bases short, with 8 bases between. In DNA, the CDR3 is TGTGCCAGCAGCTTAGGTCCGGGGTATGGCTACACCTTC. This codes for CASSLGPGYGYTF.

J is TRBJ2-5 and V is TRBV7-9, with D perhaps TRBD2 (6 bases). Per germline, CDR1 SEHNR and CDR2 FQNEAQ (reference sequence). The germline V and J ends were trimmed by 2 bases and 2 bases, with 9 bases remaining between them. The CDR3 has 14 residues. CDR3 sequence: CASSLTGAQETQYF. CDR3 bases: TGTGCCAGCAGCTTAACGGGAGCTCAAGAGACCCAGTACTTC.

The V and J genes are TRBV5-6 and TRBJ1-6; D call uncertain. The CDR3 extends over 13 amino acids. V was trimmed by 1 base and J by 7 bases, leaving 6 bases between them. Germline assignment: CDR1 SGHDT and CDR2 YYEEEE. The CDR3 sequence is CASSLFVNSPLHF. CDR3 DNA: TGTGCCAGCAGCTTGTTCGTAAATTCACCCCTCCACTTT.

The CDR3 DNA sequence: TGTGCCAGCAGCACCGGGACACTAAACTCCTACGAGCAGTACTTC. This encodes CASSTGTLNSYEQYF. The chain is built from TRBV21-1 and TRBJ2-7; the table's D gene call, TRBD1, was not cross checked with the DNA. TRBV21-1 is a pseudogene. The CDR3 loop spans 15 amino acids.